The 14 T cell receptor beta chains below all came from one sample that was sequenced in a study of cytomegalovirus exposure and HLA in healthy donors. The PCR used 60 Vbeta and 13 Jbeta primers. Some clones are missing from TCRdb's copy, which holds only in-frame ones; the method was immunoSEQ multiplex PCR. The sample lists more than 95,000 clones, 10% occurring once. The sequenced sample consisted of PBMCs. The receptors were gathered from a man in his forties in good health and CMV-seropositive.

This clone appeared a few times. V usage is TRBV6-1 and J usage is TRBJ1-4; D not resolved. V was cut by 3 bases and J by 5 bases, with 13 bases left in between. The CDR3 runs 15 residues. Germline assignment: CDR1 MNHNS and CDR2 SASEGT. CDR3 residues: CASSDWYSENEKLFF. CDR3 nucleotides: TGTGCCAGCAGTGATTGGTACAGTGAGAATGAAAAACTGTTTTTT.

This clone was found a few times. CDR3 in DNA: TGCGCCAGCAGCCCAACTACGACAGGGGACCACTATGGCTACACCTTC. This translates into CASSPTTTGDHYGYTF. The chain couples TRBV4-1 to TRBJ1-2; 8 bases align to TRBD1. This CDR3 is built from 16 residues. With 4 bases clipped from V and 3 bases from J, the junction kept 10 bases outside the gene matches. The germline V gene has CDR1 MGHRA and CDR2 YSYEKL.

This clone occurred a few times. The chain has TRBV9 and TRBJ2-3, with a possible D match to TRBD1 (6 bases). Per germline, CDR1 SGDLS and CDR2 YYNGEE. V lost 0 bases to trimming and J lost 2 bases, with 7 bases between them. CDR3 size: 14 residues. CDR3 coding DNA: TGTGCCAGCAGCGTAGACAGGGCCACAGATACGCAGTATTTT. Encoded protein: CASSVDRATDTQYF. The complete variable domain, with remaining parts taken from reference TRBV9 and TRBJ2-3, reads DSGVTQTPKHLITATGQRVTLRCSPRSGDLSVYWYQQSLDQGLQFLIQYYNGEERAKGNILERFSAQQFPDLHSELNLSSLELGDSALYFCASSVDRATDTQYFGPGTRLTVL.

This clone has more than one count but fewer than ten. The chain recombines TRBV6-1 with TRBJ1-2; D possibly corresponds to TRBD1 (5 bases). The CDR3 runs 11 residues. The ends were cut back, 6 bases at V and 8 bases at J, with 10 bases in the middle. Germline CDR1 reads MNHNS; CDR2 reads SASEGT. CDR3 sequence (DNA): TGTGCCAGCAGGGAGGGGACCGGCTACACCTTC. Residues: CASREGTGYTF.

Note on this clone: Compared with germline, one end of the junction differs, possibly owing to a read error. Other DNA sequences from this sample encode an identical CDR3 as well. The J gene is TRBJ2-3, the V gene TRBV7-9; weak D call: TRBD1 (6 bases). The length of the CDR3 is 15 residues. The germline V gene encodes CDR1 SEHNR and CDR2 FQNEAQ (reference sequence). CDR3: CASSPPEAGADTQYF. CDR3 DNA sequence: TGTGCAAGCAGCCCCCCCGAGGCAGGGGCGGATACGCAGTATTTT.

V and J are TRBV27 and TRBJ2-7; 7 bases align to TRBD1. With V trimmed by 5 bases and J by 4 bases, 8 bases remained unmatched. The CDR3 extends over 14 amino acids. Germline loops: CDR1 MNHEY, CDR2 SMNVEV (reference sequence). This CDR3 is CASSAGTVNYEQYF. The DNA for the CDR3 is TGTGCCAGCAGTGCCGGGACAGTTAATTACGAGCAGTACTTC.

This chain connects TRBV30 to TRBJ1-4; TRBD1 might be the D (6 bases). Germline-derived CDR1 and CDR2 are GTSNPN and SVGIG (reference sequence). The germline V and J ends were trimmed by 2 bases and 8 bases, with 21 bases remaining between them. The CDR3 has 16 residues. The CDR3 loop reads CAWSMAGERKREKLFF. The CDR3 DNA reads TGTGCCTGGAGTATGGCAGGGGAGCGAAAACGGGAAAAACTGTTTTTT.

This clone was counted a few times. The chain links TRBV10-1 to TRBJ1-5; D gene uncertain. Trimming shortened V by 3 bases and J by 0 bases, and 18 bases separated the two germline ends. Germline values: CDR1 WNHNN, CDR2 SYGVQD (reference sequence). The CDR3 has 18 residues. The CDR3 here is CASSDCPGGPYSNQPQHF. Written as DNA, the CDR3 is TGCGCCAGCAGTGATTGTCCCGGAGGGCCTTATAGCAATCAGCCCCAGCATTTT.

This clone has only a few counts. This chain joins TRBV6-5 and TRBJ1-5, with 9 bases matching TRBD1. Germline CDR1 is MNHEY and CDR2 is SVGAGI. The CDR3 consists of 14 residues. The V segment lost 10 bases and the J segment 6 bases; nucleotides outside the gene matches: 10. The CDR3 region is CATHETGGTQPQHF. CDR3 sequence (DNA): TGTGCCACCCACGAGACAGGGGGGACTCAGCCCCAGCATTTT.

A remark on this clone: As the CDR3 is not closed by the conserved phenylalanine or tryptophan, this likely results from a read error. V and J are TRBV28 and TRBJ1-1, with a tentative D call TRBD1 (5 bases). Trimming shortened V by 6 bases and J by 7 bases, and 15 bases separated the two germline ends. Germline CDR1 is MDHEN and CDR2 is SYDVKM. This CDR3 is built from 13 residues. This CDR3 reads CASSTPGVSEAFV. The CDR3 DNA reads as TGTGCCAGCAGCACCCCGGGGGTTAGTGAAGCTTTCGTT.

This clone was observed a handful of times. The V call is TRBV6-5, the J call TRBJ2-2, with TRBD2 matching 7 bases. Germline V CDR1 and CDR2: MNHEY, SVGAGI. With V trimmed by 7 bases and J by 5 bases, 1 base remained unmatched. This CDR3 is built from 12 residues. CDR3 in amino acids: CASTSGTGELFF. For the CDR3, the DNA is TGTGCCAGCACTAGCGGAACCGGGGAGCTGTTTTTT.

This clone showed up just a few times. The chain combines TRBV28 with TRBJ2-3; 8 positions agree with TRBD1. With V trimmed by 10 bases and J by 4 bases, 7 bases remained unmatched. The length of the CDR3 is 13 residues. The germline gives CDR1 MDHEN, CDR2 SYDVKM. CDR3 nucleotides: TGTGCCACACAAACAGGGGGAGCAGATACGCAGTATTTT. Translating gives CATQTGGADTQYF.

The CDR3: CSVGTSGSSDTQYF. CDR3 sequence (DNA): TGCAGCGTTGGAACTAGCGGGAGTTCAGATACGCAGTATTTT. The rearrangement joins TRBV29-1 to TRBJ2-3; 11 bases are a match to TRBD2. Germline trimming cut 4 bases from V and 4 bases from J; bases unmatched to any gene: 4. The germline gives CDR1 SQVTM, CDR2 ANQGSEA. The CDR3 contains 14 residues.

This chain connects TRBV5-1 to TRBJ2-3, with 7 bases identical to TRBD2. The J segment lost 3 bases and the V segment lost 3 bases, leaving 4 bases of the junction unmatched. The CDR3 totals 14 residues. Germline V lookup: CDR1 SGHRS, CDR2 YFSETQ. CDR3 DNA sequence: TGCGCCAGCAGCTCCCCTAGCGGAACAGATACGCAGTATTTT. It specifies CASSSPSGTDTQYF.